This TCR beta chain is drawn from a study of cytotoxic CD8 clonotypes in ibrutinib-treated CLL. As for the study in general: Each sample contained, on average, roughly 280,000 productive templates and 75,000 to 95,000 productive rearrangements.

TCR beta libraries used about 1.8 micrograms of genomic DNA from cryopreserved PBMCs. This clone was recorded a few times. Its antigen is not identified. Only in-frame clones appear in the TCRdb table, and some are missing; sequencing was by immunoSEQ multiplex PCR. The sample lists around 140,000 clones, around three quarters seen once, with 25% to 30% in the top ten. The CDR3 is made up of 12 amino acids. Trimming took 0 bases from V and 6 from J, leaving 2 bases between them. Germline CDR1 reads MNHNY; CDR2 reads SVGAGI (reference sequence). Points from the study as a whole: In comparison with age-matched healthy donors, baseline clonality was higher and tracked circulating CD8+ T-cell counts. Under treatment, the uncommon public clonotypes either contracted or remained stable.

This specimen consisted of PBMCs, obtained after 12 months of ibrutinib treatment. This TCR was sampled from a human donor with chronic lymphocytic leukemia. The V gene is TRBV6-6, the J gene TRBJ2-2, with D unclear. The CDR3 region has the DNA TGTGCCAGCAGTTACTCCCCCGGGGAGCTGTTTTTT. It yields the protein CASSYSPGELFF.